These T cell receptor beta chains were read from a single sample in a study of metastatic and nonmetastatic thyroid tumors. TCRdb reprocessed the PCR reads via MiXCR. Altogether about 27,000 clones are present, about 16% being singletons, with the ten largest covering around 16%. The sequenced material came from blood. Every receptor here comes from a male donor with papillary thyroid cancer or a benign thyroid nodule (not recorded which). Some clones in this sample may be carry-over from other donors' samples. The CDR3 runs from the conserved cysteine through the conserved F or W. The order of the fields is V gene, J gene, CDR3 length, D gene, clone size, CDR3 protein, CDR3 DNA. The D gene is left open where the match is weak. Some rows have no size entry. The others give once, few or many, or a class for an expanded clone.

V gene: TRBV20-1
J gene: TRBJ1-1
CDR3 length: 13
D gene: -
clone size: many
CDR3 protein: CSARRPSGTEAFF
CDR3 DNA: TGCAGTGCTAGACGGCCCTCGGGCACTGAAGCTTTCTTT

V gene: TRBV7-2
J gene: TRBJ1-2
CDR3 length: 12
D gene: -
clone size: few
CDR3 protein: CASSLTEYGYTF
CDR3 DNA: TGTGCCAGCAGCTTAACTGAGTATGGCTACACCTTC

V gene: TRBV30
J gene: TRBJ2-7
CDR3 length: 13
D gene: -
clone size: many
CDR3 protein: CAWRAGWSDEQYF
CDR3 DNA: TGTGCCTGGAGAGCAGGTTGGAGCGACGAGCAGTACTTC

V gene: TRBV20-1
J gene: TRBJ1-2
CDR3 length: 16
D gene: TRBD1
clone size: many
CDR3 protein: CSASGQGMFGSYGYTF
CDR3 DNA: TGCAGTGCCTCTGGACAGGGGATGTTCGGTAGCTATGGCTACACCTTC

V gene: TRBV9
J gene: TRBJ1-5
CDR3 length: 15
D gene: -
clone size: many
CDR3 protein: CASSVGGASNQPQHF
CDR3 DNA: TGTGCCAGCAGCGTAGGAGGGGCTAGCAATCAGCCCCAGCATTTT

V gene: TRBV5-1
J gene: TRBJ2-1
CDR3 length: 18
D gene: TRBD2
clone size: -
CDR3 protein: CASSLAETSGGPNKEQFF
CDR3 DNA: TGCGCCAGCAGCTTGGCAGAGACTAGCGGGGGCCCTAATAAAGAGCAGTTCTTC

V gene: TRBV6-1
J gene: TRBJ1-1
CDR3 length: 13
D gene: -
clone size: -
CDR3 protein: CASSDKMNTEAFF
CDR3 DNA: TGTGCCAGCAGTGACAAAATGAACACTGAAGCTTTCTTT

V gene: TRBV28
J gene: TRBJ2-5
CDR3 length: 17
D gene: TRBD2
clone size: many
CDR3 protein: CASSYGGTSGRRETQYF
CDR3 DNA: TGTGCCAGCAGTTATGGAGGGACTAGCGGGAGGAGGGAGACCCAGTACTTC

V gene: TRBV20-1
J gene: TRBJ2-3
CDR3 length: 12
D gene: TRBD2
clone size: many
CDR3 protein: CSARDAGDPQYF
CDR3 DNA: TGCAGTGCTAGAGATGCGGGGGACCCGCAGTATTTT

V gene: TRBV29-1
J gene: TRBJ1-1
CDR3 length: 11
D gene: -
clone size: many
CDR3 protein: CSVGWGTEAFF
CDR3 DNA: TGCAGCGTTGGGTGGGGGACTGAAGCTTTCTTT

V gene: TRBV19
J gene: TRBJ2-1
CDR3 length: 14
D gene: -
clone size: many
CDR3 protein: CATQIQGGNNEQFF
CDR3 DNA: TGTGCCACTCAAATACAGGGTGGGAACAATGAGCAGTTCTTC